Each of the 27 T cell receptor beta chains below was sequenced from the same sample in a study of T cell repertoires in cytomegalovirus infection. TCRdb reanalysed the reads using MiXCR and keeps one entry per CDR3 protein. The sample contains approximately 290,000 distinct CDR3 sequences, about 23% of which appear only once. The sequenced sample was PBMCs. The origin of the receptors is a human donor in good health (CMV status not recorded). Some clones in this sample may be carry-over from other donors' samples.

In this sample, this clonotype turned up many times. The CDR3 sequence: CASSFRGATNEKLFF. The CDR3 region has the DNA TGTGCCAGCAGCTTTAGGGGCGCAACTAATGAAAAACTGTTTTTT. The rearrangement uses TRBV7-2 and TRBJ1-4; D perhaps matches TRBD1 (5 bases). This CDR3 contains 15 residues. Trimming left V 3 bases short and J 0 bases short, with 8 bases between. Germline assignment: CDR1 SGHTA and CDR2 FQGNSA.

CDR3 DNA sequence: TGTGCCAGCAGCCCCGGATGGGTAGCAACTAATGAAAAACTGTTTTTT. It specifies CASSPGWVATNEKLFF. This chain joins TRBV3-1 and TRBJ1-4; D not resolved. From germline, CDR1 is LGHDT and CDR2 YNNKEL (reference sequence). V lost 4 bases, J lost 0 bases, and 12 bases lay in between. This CDR3 comprises 16 residues.

In this sample, this clonotype turned up a few times. J is TRBJ2-7 and V is TRBV12-3 or TRBV12-4; D may correspond to TRBD1 or TRBD2 (6 bases each). V dropped 7 bases and J dropped 6 bases, with 25 bases sitting between them. The CDR3 spans 16 residues. The CDR3 bases are TGTGCCAGCAAAATAACGCTGGGACTCGAGGGGGGCGAGCAGTACTTC. Amino acid sequence: CASKITLGLEGGEQYF.

The J gene is TRBJ2-7, the V gene TRBV14, with 7 bases aligning to TRBD1. Trimming removed 5 bases from V and 4 bases from J; junction bases left unmatched: 11. The CDR3 has 15 amino acids. Germline V gives CDR1 SGHDN, CDR2 FVKESK. The CDR3 is CASSSNRGFYYEQYF. CDR3 coding DNA: TGTGCCAGCAGCTCCAACAGGGGTTTCTATTACGAGCAGTACTTC.

V and J are TRBV20-1 and TRBJ1-2, with D possibly TRBD1 on 5 matching bases. V lost 5 bases to trimming and J lost 4 bases, with 20 bases between them. CDR1 is DFQATT and CDR2 is SNEGSKA in the germline V gene (reference sequence). This CDR3 has 15 amino acids. The CDR3 DNA reads as TGCAGTGCTCCACAGAGCAGGGCCAACTTCTATGGCTACACCTTC. Translating gives CSAPQSRANFYGYTF.

This clonotype was observed at least ten times. V usage is TRBV7-2 and J usage is TRBJ1-1, with D unclear. V dropped 4 bases and J dropped 0 bases, with 12 bases sitting between them. The CDR3 extends over 15 amino acids. Germline V gene sequence: CDR1 SGHTA, CDR2 FQGNSA. CDR3 nucleotide sequence: TGTGCCAGCAGCTCGAGACCGACCCTGAACACTGAAGCTTTCTTT. Translated, it gives CASSSRPTLNTEAFF. Complete variable domain (other parts from reference TRBV7-2 and TRBJ1-1): GAGVSQSPSNKVTEKGKDVELRCDPISGHTALYWYRQSLGQGLEFLIYFQGNSAPDKSGLPSDRFSAERTGGSVSTLTIQRTQQEDSAVYLCASSSRPTLNTEAFFGQGTRLTVV.

A few counts support this clonotype. This chain uses TRBV7-2 with TRBJ2-3; 7 bases agree with TRBD2. Trimming at V came to 0 bases and at J to 2 bases, leaving 11 bases not matched to a gene. CDR3 length equals 18 residues. CDR1 and CDR2 (germline): SGHTA, FQGNSA. CDR3 residues: CASSLAALAAWATDTQYF. The CDR3 DNA sequence: TGTGCCAGCAGCTTAGCGGCCCTAGCGGCCTGGGCCACAGATACGCAGTATTTT.

DNA for the CDR3: TGTGCCAGCAGCTTAGCGGGGGCACTAGAGGGAGATACGCAGTATTTT. Translating gives CASSLAGALEGDTQYF. This chain links TRBV7-2 with TRBJ2-3; D is perhaps TRBD1 (6 bases). V was shortened by 0 bases and J by 5 bases, with 15 bases between the two germline ends. Per the germline V gene, CDR1 is SGHTA and CDR2 is FQGNSA. The CDR3 extends over 16 amino acids.

This clonotype was picked up a small number of times. The chain employs TRBV2 and TRBJ2-2; D may be TRBD2 (6 bases). CDR1 is SNHLY, CDR2 FYNNEI, per germline. This CDR3 spans 15 amino acids. Trimming took 8 bases from V and 1 from J, leaving 14 bases between them. The CDR3 protein is CASGGGKENTGELFF. CDR3 bases: TGTGCCAGCGGAGGCGGGAAGGAGAACACCGGGGAGCTGTTTTTT.

This clonotype was observed a few times. The chain combines TRBV18 with TRBJ1-5; D possibly corresponds to TRBD1 (6 bases). CDR3 length: 16 amino acids. The ends were cut back, 6 bases at V and 0 bases at J, with 15 bases in the middle. Germline CDR1 is KGHSH and CDR2 is LQKENI. CDR3 nucleotides: TGTGCCAGCTCGCCTAGACAGGCTGGTAGCAATCAGCCCCAGCATTTT. Protein product: CASSPRQAGSNQPQHF.

The sample holds a few counts of this clonotype. V usage is TRBV28 and J usage is TRBJ2-3; D might be TRBD1 (5 bases). The CDR3 contains 12 residues. Trimming removed 6 bases at V and 2 bases at J, with 6 bases between. Germline CDR1 and CDR2: MDHEN and SYDVKM. The CDR3 is CASRQDTDTQYF. DNA for the CDR3: TGTGCCAGCAGACAGGACACAGATACGCAGTATTTT. The full variable domain, its missing parts supplied by reference TRBV28 and TRBJ2-3, is DVKVTQSSRYLVKRTGEKVFLECVQDMDHENMFWYRQDPGLGLRLIYFSYDVKMKEKGDIPEGYSVSREKKERFSLILESASTNQTSMYLCASRQDTDTQYFGPGTRLTVL.

A few counts support this clonotype. CDR3 DNA sequence: TGCGCCAGCAGTGAGGAGGCGGGGAACACTGAAGCTTTCTTT. Translation gives CASSEEAGNTEAFF. The chain is built from TRBV10-1 and TRBJ1-1; D is ambiguous. With 2 bases removed from V and 1 base from J, the gap between germline ends came to 8 bases. The CDR3 is 14 amino acids. Looked up from germline, CDR1 is WNHNN and CDR2 is SYGVQD (reference sequence).

This chain joins TRBV7-2 and TRBJ1-5; TRBD1 matches at 7 bases. The junction had 3 bases not matched to a gene; V was cut back by 5 bases and J by 2 bases. From germline, CDR1 is SGHTA and CDR2 FQGNSA. The CDR3 has 14 amino acids. The CDR3 reads CASSIDRGNQPQHF. The CDR3 coding sequence is TGTGCCAGCAGCATAGACAGGGGCAATCAGCCCCAGCATTTT.

This clonotype was detected only a few times. CDR3 coding DNA: TGTGCCAGCAGCCCCCAGACAGGGGGTAATTCACCCCTCCACTTT. It specifies CASSPQTGGNSPLHF. V is TRBV7-6 and J is TRBJ1-6; TRBD1 aligns across 9 bases. The CDR3 covers 15 residues. Germline V gives CDR1 SGHVS, CDR2 FNYEAQ. The trim removed 5 bases at V and 6 bases at J, leaving 5 bases unmatched. Filled out from reference TRBV7-6 and TRBJ1-6, the complete variable domain reads GAGVSQSPRYKVTKRGQDVALRCDPISGHVSLYWYRQALGQGPEFLTYFNYEAQQDKSGLPNDRFSAERPEGSISTLTIQRTEQRDSAMYRCASSPQTGGNSPLHFGNGTRLTVT.

In this sample, this clonotype turned up a few times. This rearrangement joins TRBV7-2 to TRBJ2-7; 9 bases are shared with TRBD2. Germline CDR1 reads SGHTA; CDR2 reads FQGNSA. The CDR3 length is 14 residues. Trimming at V came to 5 bases and at J to 3 bases, leaving 5 bases not matched to a gene. The CDR3 is CASSRSGGDYEQYF. The CDR3 nucleotides are TGTGCCAGCAGCCGTAGCGGGGGAGACTACGAGCAGTACTTC.

This clonotype was observed a few times. The rearrangement joins TRBV19 to TRBJ2-2, with 7 positions matching TRBD1. Germline-derived CDR1 and CDR2 are LNHDA and SQIVND (reference sequence). This CDR3 region has 16 residues. V lost 6 bases, J lost 0 bases, and 7 bases stayed unmatched. The DNA for the CDR3 is TGTGCCAGTAGATGGGGACAGTTTGCGAACACCGGGGAGCTGTTTTTT. Translated, it gives CASRWGQFANTGELFF. The full variable domain, completed using reference TRBV19 and TRBJ2-2, is DGGITQSPKYLFRKEGQNVTLSCEQNLNHDAMYWYRQDPGQGLRLIYYSQIVNDFQKGDIAEGYSVSREKKESFPLTVTSAQKNPTAFYLCASRWGQFANTGELFFGEGSRLTVL.

J is TRBJ2-1 and V is TRBV6-5; D is tentatively TRBD1 or TRBD2 (7 bases each). CDR3 length: 17 amino acids. The ends were cut back, 6 bases at V and 9 bases at J, with 27 bases in the middle. CDR1 is MNHEY and CDR2 is SVGAGI in the germline V gene. CDR3 DNA: TGTGCCAGCAGCCGTAAAGCGGGGAGGGGGCGCGAGAGTGAGCAGTTCTTC. The encoded protein is CASSRKAGRGRESEQFF.

This clonotype has just a few counts. The V and J genes are TRBV6-2 or TRBV6-3 and TRBJ1-1; a weak D match, TRBD1 (6 bases). The length of the CDR3 is 13 residues. V was shortened by 10 bases and J by 2 bases, with 14 bases between the two germline ends. CDR1 is MNHEY and CDR2 is SVGEGT in the germline V gene. In DNA, the CDR3 is TGTGCCACAGACAGGCACAGCAACACTGAAGCTTTCTTT. It yields the protein CATDRHSNTEAFF.

J is TRBJ2-1 and V is TRBV24-1; D possibly matches TRBD1 or TRBD2 (6 bases each). The CDR3 runs to 14 residues. Germline loops: CDR1 KGHDR, CDR2 SFDVKD. The germline V and J ends were trimmed by 5 bases and 4 bases, with 11 bases remaining between them. CDR3 region: CATSAGALYNEQFF. CDR3 DNA: TGTGCCACCAGTGCGGGGGCCCTATACAATGAGCAGTTCTTC.

This clonotype was recorded a few times. The rearrangement links TRBV7-2 to TRBJ2-1, with a possible D match to TRBD1 (5 bases). Germline loops: CDR1 SGHTA, CDR2 FQGNSA. This CDR3 region has 16 residues. V was pared by 3 bases and J by 0 bases, with 12 bases between. CDR3 coding DNA: TGTGCCAGCAGCTTCTCAGGGTCCGGCTCCTACAATGAGCAGTTCTTC. Amino acid sequence: CASSFSGSGSYNEQFF.

The CDR3 coding sequence is TGCGCCAGCAGCTTTACGGGACAGGGTTACGAGCAGTACTTC. Encoded protein: CASSFTGQGYEQYF. The rearrangement links TRBV5-1 to TRBJ2-7; 9 nucleotides line up with TRBD1. V gave up 2 bases and J gave up 4 bases; unmatched junction bases: 4. Germline V lookup: CDR1 SGHRS, CDR2 YFSETQ. The CDR3 covers 14 residues. The variable domain in full, completed from reference TRBV5-1 and TRBJ2-7, reads KAGVTQTPRYLIKTRGQQVTLSCSPISGHRSVSWYQQTPGQGLQFLFEYFSETQRNKGNFPGRFSGRQFSNSRSEMNVSTLELGDSALYLCASSFTGQGYEQYFGPGTRLTVT.

This chain uses TRBV9 with TRBJ2-3; D possibly corresponds to TRBD2 (5 bases). The CDR3 contains 14 residues. The germline CDR1 and CDR2 sequences are SGDLS and YYNGEE. Trimming shortened V by 3 bases and J by 2 bases, and 10 bases separated the two germline ends. The CDR3 protein is CASSERGITDTQYF. The CDR3, as DNA: TGTGCCAGCAGCGAGAGAGGGATCACAGATACGCAGTATTTT.

In DNA, the CDR3 is TGTGGATCGGGACGCTACGGAAATCAGCCCCAGCATTTT. Its protein is CGSGRYGNQPQHF. The V gene is TRBV28, the J gene TRBJ1-5; TRBD1 might be the D (5 bases). The CDR3 runs to 13 residues. The germline V gene has CDR1 MDHEN and CDR2 SYDVKM.

The chain carries TRBV5-4 and TRBJ2-6; D ambiguous. The CDR3 is made up of 14 amino acids. From germline, CDR1 is SGHNT and CDR2 YYREEE (reference sequence). Deletions cut 4 bases from V and 0 bases from J, with 5 bases between. This CDR3 reads CASSDASGANVLTF. The DNA of the CDR3 is TGTGCCAGCAGCGACGCCTCTGGGGCCAACGTCCTGACTTTC.

This chain connects TRBV7-3 to TRBJ2-7; TRBD2 aligns across 15 bases. In germline, CDR1 is SGHTA, CDR2 FQGTGA. J was trimmed by 2 bases and V by 5 bases; bases with no gene match: 7. The CDR3 contains 17 residues. CDR3 in amino acids: CASSQRTSGRDPYEQYF. The CDR3 nucleotides are TGTGCCAGCAGCCAGCGGACTAGCGGGAGGGATCCCTACGAGCAGTACTTC. The full variable domain, its missing parts supplied by reference TRBV7-3 and TRBJ2-7, is GAGVSQTPSNKVTEKGKYVELRCDPISGHTALYWYRQSLGQGPEFLIYFQGTGAADDSGLPNDRFFAVRPEGSVSTLKIQRTERGDSAVYLCASSQRTSGRDPYEQYFGPGTRLTVT.

The chain employs TRBV7-2 and TRBJ2-1; weak D call: TRBD2 (6 bases). This CDR3 has 15 amino acids. V shed 3 bases and J shed 3 bases, with 12 bases lying between them. Germline assignment: CDR1 SGHTA and CDR2 FQGNSA. In DNA, the CDR3 is TGTGCCAGCAGCTTTCGGGGGAGGATCTACAATGAGCAGTTCTTC. Its translation is CASSFRGRIYNEQFF.

The chain combines TRBV4-2 with TRBJ2-7; D perhaps matches TRBD1 (6 bases). V lost 1 base and J lost 2, with 15 bases in between. This CDR3 contains 16 residues. Germline V gene data show CDR1 as LGHNA and CDR2 as YNFKEQ. CDR3 amino acids: CASSQGGDRLTYEQYF. DNA for the CDR3: TGTGCCAGCAGCCAAGGCGGAGACAGGTTGACCTACGAGCAGTACTTC.